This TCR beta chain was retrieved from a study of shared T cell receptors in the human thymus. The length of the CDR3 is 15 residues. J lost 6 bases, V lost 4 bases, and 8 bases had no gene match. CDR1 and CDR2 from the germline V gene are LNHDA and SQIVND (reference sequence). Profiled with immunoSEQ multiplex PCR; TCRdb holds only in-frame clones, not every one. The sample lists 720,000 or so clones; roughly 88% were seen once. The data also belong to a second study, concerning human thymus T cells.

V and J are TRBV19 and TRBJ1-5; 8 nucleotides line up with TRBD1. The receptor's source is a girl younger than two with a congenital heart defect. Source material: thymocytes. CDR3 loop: CASSKFQGASQPQHF. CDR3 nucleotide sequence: TGTGCCAGTAGTAAATTCCAGGGGGCAAGTCAGCCCCAGCATTTT.